This TCR beta chain stems from a study of OX40 agonist ivuxolimab in advanced cancers. Study in general: Dose-escalation cases comprised hepatocellular carcinoma, melanoma, renal cell or head and neck cancer. Of mixed ages from roughly 23 to 85 and averaging 60 years, the group was approximately 80% male.

The germline V gene has CDR1 SQVTM and CDR2 ANQGSEA. The CDR3 length is 13 residues. Trimming removed 7 bases at V and 7 bases at J, with 19 bases between. Clones were sequenced by immunoSEQ multiplex PCR, and TCRdb holds only the in-frame ones, with some missing. The sample includes under 20,000 clones, about 80% of them seen just once. The receptor was derived from an adult with an advanced solid tumor such as melanoma, head and neck, liver or kidney cancer. The chain couples TRBV29-1 to TRBJ1-2, with a tentative D call TRBD1 (6 bases). The specimen comprised CD4+ or CD8+ T cells sorted from blood, sampled in a trial of the OX40 agonist ivuxolimab. The CDR3 DNA follows: TGCAGCGCAACCGGGGGCAGGGCCGGTGGCTACACCTTC. Translation gives CSATGGRAGGYTF.